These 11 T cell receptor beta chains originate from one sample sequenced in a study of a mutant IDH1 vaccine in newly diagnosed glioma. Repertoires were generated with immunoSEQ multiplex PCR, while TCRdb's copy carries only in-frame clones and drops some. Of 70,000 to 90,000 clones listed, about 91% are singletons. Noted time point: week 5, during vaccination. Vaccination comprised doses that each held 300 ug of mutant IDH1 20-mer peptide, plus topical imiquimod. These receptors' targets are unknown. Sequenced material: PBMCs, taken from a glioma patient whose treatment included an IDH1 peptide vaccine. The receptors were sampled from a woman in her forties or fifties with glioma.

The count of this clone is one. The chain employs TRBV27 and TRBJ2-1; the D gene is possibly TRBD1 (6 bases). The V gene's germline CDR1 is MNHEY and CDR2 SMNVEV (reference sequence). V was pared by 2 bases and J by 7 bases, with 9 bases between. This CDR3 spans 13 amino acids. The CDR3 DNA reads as TGTGCCAGCAGTTTAGAGAGGGGGAATGAGCAGTTCTTC. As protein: CASSLERGNEQFF.

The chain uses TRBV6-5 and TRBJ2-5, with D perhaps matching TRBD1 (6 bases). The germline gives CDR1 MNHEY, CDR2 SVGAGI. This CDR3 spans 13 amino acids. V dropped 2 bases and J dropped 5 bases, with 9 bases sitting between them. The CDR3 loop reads CASSYGTSETQYF. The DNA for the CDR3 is TGTGCCAGCAGTTACGGGACATCCGAGACCCAGTACTTC.

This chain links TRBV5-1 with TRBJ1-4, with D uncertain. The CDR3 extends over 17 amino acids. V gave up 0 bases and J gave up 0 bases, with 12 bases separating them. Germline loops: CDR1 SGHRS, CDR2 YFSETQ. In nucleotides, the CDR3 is TGCGCCAGCAGCTTGGCCCACGGCGGGGCAACTAATGAAAAACTGTTTTTT. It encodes CASSLAHGGATNEKLFF.

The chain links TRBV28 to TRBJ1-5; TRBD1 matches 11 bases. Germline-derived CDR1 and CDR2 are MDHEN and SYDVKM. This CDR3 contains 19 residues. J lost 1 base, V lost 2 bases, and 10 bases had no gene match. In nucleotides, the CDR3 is TGTGCCAGCAGTTTACGGACAGGGGGCATTTTAAAGAGCAATCAGCCCCAGCATTTT. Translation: CASSLRTGGILKSNQPQHF.

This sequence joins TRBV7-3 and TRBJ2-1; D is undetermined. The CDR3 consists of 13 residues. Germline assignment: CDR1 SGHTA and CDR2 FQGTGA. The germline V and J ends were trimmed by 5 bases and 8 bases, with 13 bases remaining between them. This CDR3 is CASSLVSGDEQFF. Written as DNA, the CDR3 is TGTGCCAGCAGCCTTGTGTCAGGCGATGAGCAGTTCTTC.

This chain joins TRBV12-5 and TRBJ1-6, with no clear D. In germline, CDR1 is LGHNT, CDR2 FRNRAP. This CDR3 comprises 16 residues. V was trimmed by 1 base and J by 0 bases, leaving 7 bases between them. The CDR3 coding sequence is TGTGCTAGTGGTTTGGCACAGAGCTCCTATAATTCACCCCTCCACTTT. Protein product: CASGLAQSSYNSPLHF.

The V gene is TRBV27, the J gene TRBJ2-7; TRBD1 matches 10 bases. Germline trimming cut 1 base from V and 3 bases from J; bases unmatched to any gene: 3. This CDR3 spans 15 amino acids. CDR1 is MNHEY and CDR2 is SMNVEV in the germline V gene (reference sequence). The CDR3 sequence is CASSLWTGGNYEQYF. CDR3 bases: TGTGCCAGCAGTTTATGGACAGGGGGGAACTACGAGCAGTACTTC.

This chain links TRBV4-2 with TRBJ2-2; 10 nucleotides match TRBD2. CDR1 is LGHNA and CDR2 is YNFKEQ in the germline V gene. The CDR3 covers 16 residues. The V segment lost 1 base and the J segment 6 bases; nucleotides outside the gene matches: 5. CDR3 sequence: CASSQGSGRAAGELFF. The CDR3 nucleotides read TGTGCCAGCAGCCAAGGGAGCGGGAGGGCCGCCGGGGAGCTGTTTTTT.

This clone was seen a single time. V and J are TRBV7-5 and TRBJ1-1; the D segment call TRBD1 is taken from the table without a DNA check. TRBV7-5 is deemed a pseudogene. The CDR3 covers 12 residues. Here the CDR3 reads CASSMTGREAFF. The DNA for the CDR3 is TGTGCCAGCAGCATGACAGGGCGAGAAGCTTTCTTT.

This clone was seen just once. The CDR3 region is CAPQSDRGNEKLFF. CDR3 nucleotide sequence: TGTGCCCCCCAGTCGGACAGGGGTAATGAAAAACTGTTTTTT. The rearrangement links TRBV27 to TRBJ1-4; the match to TRBD1 covers 9 bases. The J segment lost 4 bases and the V segment lost 11 bases, leaving 8 bases of the junction unmatched. The CDR3 sequence is 14 residues long. Per germline, CDR1 MNHEY and CDR2 SMNVEV (reference sequence).

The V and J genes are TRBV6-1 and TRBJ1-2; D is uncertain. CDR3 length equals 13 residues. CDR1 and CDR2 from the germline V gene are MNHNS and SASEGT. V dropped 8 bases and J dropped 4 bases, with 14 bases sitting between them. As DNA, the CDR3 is TGTGCCAGCGCGGCTTGGGCAGGCTATGGCTACACCTTC. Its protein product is CASAAWAGYGYTF.